The 23 T cell receptor beta chains below all came from one sample that was sequenced in a study of blood T cell repertoires in COVID-19. Generated by immunoSEQ multiplex PCR, the TCRdb table keeps only in-frame clones and is missing some. Counted here are 30,000 to 45,000 clones, approximately 81% occurring once; the ten biggest clones make up 9% to 10%. The source material was peripheral blood. Receptors originate from a man aged 60 to 69 in a cohort sampled during active COVID-19.

The V gene is TRBV19, the J gene TRBJ1-2, with D hard to call. The ends were cut back, 1 base at V and 1 base at J, with 10 bases in the middle. This CDR3 has 15 residues. Per the germline V gene, CDR1 is LNHDA and CDR2 is SQIVND (reference sequence). The chain's CDR3 is CASSIAVTYNYGYTF. CDR3 nucleotides: TGTGCCAGTAGTATAGCCGTCACCTATAACTATGGCTACACCTTC.

The rearrangement uses TRBV6-6 and TRBJ1-1, with 11 bases identical to TRBD1. CDR1 MNHNY and CDR2 SVGAGI come from the germline V gene (reference sequence). V dropped 5 bases and J dropped 5; count of bases not matched to a gene: 4. This CDR3 is 14 amino acids long. CDR3 residues: CASSGTGGRTEAFF. DNA for the CDR3: TGTGCCAGCAGTGGGACAGGGGGGCGGACTGAAGCTTTCTTT.

The V and J genes are TRBV5-8 and TRBJ2-3; 14 bases agree with TRBD2. Losses at the gene ends were 6 bases for V and 0 bases for J; bases not matched to a gene: 9. There are 18 residues in the CDR3. Germline V CDR1 and CDR2: SGHTS, YDEGEE. CDR3 coding DNA: TGTGCCAGCATCCGCGGGACTAGCGGGGGACGAAGCACAGATACGCAGTATTTT. This encodes CASIRGTSGGRSTDTQYF. Full variable domain (remainder filled in from reference TRBV5-8 and TRBJ2-3): EAGVTQSPTHLIKTRGQQATLRCSPISGHTSVYWYQQALGLGLQFLLWYDEGEERNRGNFPPRFSGRQFPNYSSELNVNALELEDSALYLCASIRGTSGGRSTDTQYFGPGTRLTVL.

Note on this clone: Other DNA sequences in the sample encode the same CDR3. CDR3 region: CATRGDRTYNEQFF. The CDR3 DNA sequence: TGTGCCACCCGGGGGGACAGGACCTACAATGAGCAGTTCTTC. This sequence joins TRBV2 and TRBJ2-1; maybe TRBD1 (8 bases). Germline CDR1 and CDR2: SNHLY and FYNNEI. The V end lost 10 bases, the J end lost 2 bases, and 15 bases lay between the germline ends. The CDR3 has 14 residues.

CDR3 nucleotides: TGTGCCACCAGTGATGGGTCCGAACAGATCCAAGAGACCCAGTACTTC. This sequence encodes CATSDGSEQIQETQYF. J is TRBJ2-5 and V is TRBV24-1; no definite D call. The CDR3 spans 16 residues. The germline gives CDR1 KGHDR, CDR2 SFDVKD. V was shortened by 3 bases and J by 1 base, with 14 bases between the two germline ends.

This clone was found once. The chain joins TRBV5-8 to TRBJ1-1; 9 bases line up with TRBD1. The CDR3 sequence is 13 residues long. Germline CDR1 and CDR2: SGHTS and YDEGEE. Trimming at V came to 3 bases and at J to 7 bases, leaving 4 bases not matched to a gene. The CDR3 region is CASSYRGRGEAFF. As DNA, the CDR3 is TGTGCCAGCAGCTACAGGGGGCGGGGTGAAGCTTTCTTT.

The chain uses TRBV10-2 and TRBJ2-7, with D possibly TRBD1 on 6 matching bases. Germline assignment: CDR1 WSHSY and CDR2 SAAADI. V was clipped by 6 bases and J by 2 bases, with 11 bases between them. The CDR3 totals 13 residues. The CDR3 spells CASRLGQTYEQYF. The CDR3 DNA sequence: TGCGCCAGCAGGCTGGGACAAACCTACGAGCAGTACTTC.

The V call is TRBV27, the J call TRBJ1-1, with D possibly matching TRBD1 (6 bases). Trimming pared 3 bases from V and 5 bases from J, leaving 10 bases between. The CDR3 contains 13 residues. In germline, CDR1 is MNHEY, CDR2 SMNVEV (reference sequence). The CDR3 DNA reads as TGTGCCAGCAGTTTGGGGAGGGGGACTGAAGCTTTCTTT. Protein product: CASSLGRGTEAFF.

The rearrangement links TRBV6-5 to TRBJ2-1, with 8 positions matching TRBD2. This CDR3 comprises 15 residues. With V trimmed by 8 bases and J by 9 bases, 15 bases remained unmatched. Germline CDR1 MNHEY, CDR2 SVGAGI. The CDR3 DNA is TGTGCCAGCCTTAAAGCGGGAGCTTCCTCCGGTGAGCAGTTCTTC. This sequence encodes CASLKAGASSGEQFF.

The chain joins TRBV27 to TRBJ2-3; 10 bases map to TRBD1. The ends lost 3 bases at V and 3 bases at J; junction bases unmatched: 6. CDR1 and CDR2 from the germline V gene are MNHEY and SMNVEV (reference sequence). The CDR3 is 16 amino acids. CDR3 loop: CASSFAGTGETDTQYF. The CDR3 DNA sequence: TGTGCCAGCAGTTTCGCCGGGACAGGGGAGACAGATACGCAGTATTTT.

Here the CDR3 reads CSAGGGRKSEQFF. The CDR3, as DNA: TGCAGCGCTGGGGGCGGGAGAAAAAGTGAGCAGTTCTTC. The rearrangement links TRBV29-1 to TRBJ2-1; a weak D match, TRBD2 (7 bases). This CDR3 contains 13 residues. Per the germline V gene, CDR1 is SQVTM and CDR2 is ANQGSEA. With 7 bases removed from V and 9 bases from J, the gap between germline ends came to 19 bases.

The chain carries TRBV28 and TRBJ2-3; 8 bases are a match to TRBD1. There are 16 residues in the CDR3. The germline V gene encodes CDR1 MDHEN and CDR2 SYDVKM. With 2 bases clipped from V and 1 base from J, the junction kept 5 bases outside the gene matches. CDR3 loop: CASSLPPGQGTDTQYF. The CDR3 nucleotides read TGTGCCAGCAGTTTACCACCGGGACAGGGCACAGATACGCAGTATTTT.

This clone occurred a few times. CDR3: CATSDSPGQYASTDTQYF. The CDR3 nucleotides read TGTGCCACCAGTGATTCTCCCGGACAGTACGCTAGCACAGATACGCAGTATTTT. This sequence joins TRBV24-1 and TRBJ2-3, with D maybe TRBD1 (6 bases). Deletions cut 2 bases from V and 0 bases from J, with 17 bases between. The CDR3 is 18 amino acids. The germline V gene has CDR1 KGHDR and CDR2 SFDVKD.

The V gene is TRBV10-3, the J gene TRBJ2-1; 14 nucleotides agree with TRBD2. Losses at the gene ends were 11 bases for V and 6 bases for J; bases not matched to a gene: 3. CDR3 length equals 13 residues. Germline assignment: CDR1 ENHRY and CDR2 SYGVKD. The CDR3 loop is CASGLAGGNEQFF. For the CDR3, the DNA is TGTGCCTCCGGACTAGCGGGAGGCAATGAGCAGTTCTTC.

V is TRBV11-2 and J is TRBJ2-7; weak D call: TRBD1 (5 bases). Trimming stripped 1 base from V and 7 bases from J, with 11 bases between. Looked up from germline, CDR1 is SGHAT and CDR2 is FQNNGV. There are 13 residues in the CDR3. The CDR3: CASSLVFKGEQYF. The CDR3 DNA sequence: TGTGCCAGCAGCTTAGTGTTCAAGGGGGAGCAGTACTTC.

The rearrangement uses TRBV6-5 and TRBJ2-5, with TRBD1 identical over 7 bases. The trim removed 0 bases at V and 5 bases at J, leaving 3 bases unmatched. CDR1 and CDR2 from the germline V gene are MNHEY and SVGAGI. This CDR3 has 14 residues. The CDR3 DNA sequence: TGTGCCAGCAGTTACTCAACAGGGGCCGAGACCCAGTACTTC. Translated, it gives CASSYSTGAETQYF.

In its sample, this clone was seen a few times. This sequence joins TRBV5-1 and TRBJ1-2; tentatively, D is TRBD1 (5 bases). There are 13 residues in the CDR3. V was pared by 0 bases and J by 6 bases, with 9 bases between. Germline lookup yields CDR1 SGHRS and CDR2 YFSETQ. The CDR3 here is CASSLAQVDGYTF. The CDR3 coding sequence is TGCGCCAGCAGCTTGGCACAGGTCGATGGCTACACCTTC.

There are a few counts of this clone. The chain carries TRBV24-1 and TRBJ1-2; 8 nucleotides agree with TRBD1. The CDR3 sequence is 14 residues long. CDR1 and CDR2 from the germline V gene are KGHDR and SFDVKD. Trimming at V came to 7 bases and at J to 2 bases, leaving 5 bases not matched to a gene. CDR3 DNA sequence: TGTGCCACCAGAGCGACAGGGGACAACTATGGCTACACCTTC. Encoded protein: CATRATGDNYGYTF.

This clone appeared a single time. The chain couples TRBV27 to TRBJ2-5; TRBD1 might be the D (5 bases). The CDR3 runs to 14 residues. Trimming shortened V by 4 bases and J by 4 bases, and 13 bases separated the two germline ends. Germline loops: CDR1 MNHEY, CDR2 SMNVEV (reference sequence). CDR3 sequence (DNA): TGTGCCAGCAGTTCGGCCAGGGTGACAGAGACCCAGTACTTC. It specifies CASSSARVTETQYF.

This chain uses TRBV19 with TRBJ2-1; possibly TRBD1 for D (6 bases). Germline V gene lookup returns CDR1 LNHDA and CDR2 SQIVND (reference sequence). V lost 4 bases, J lost 1 base, and 14 bases lay in between. This CDR3 region has 16 residues. The CDR3 DNA reads TGTGCCAGTAGTACCCTACCGAGGGGGTCCTACAATGAGCAGTTCTTC. The encoded protein is CASSTLPRGSYNEQFF.

This clone was detected only a few times. The rearrangement uses TRBV5-1 and TRBJ1-5; a weak D match, TRBD1 (5 bases). With 0 bases removed from V and 7 bases from J, the gap between germline ends came to 11 bases. The V gene's germline CDR1 is SGHRS and CDR2 YFSETQ. The CDR3 has 14 amino acids. CDR3 in amino acids: CASSLATGSQPQHF. CDR3 nucleotide sequence: TGCGCCAGCAGCTTGGCTACAGGCAGCCAGCCCCAGCATTTT.

V gene TRBV11-3 combines with J gene TRBJ1-6; D may be TRBD1 (6 bases). V dropped 10 bases and J dropped 0 bases, with 16 bases sitting between them. In germline, CDR1 is SGHNT, CDR2 YENEEA. This CDR3 comprises 16 residues. The CDR3 DNA reads as TGTGCCAACCAGATGGGGGCGAGCTCCTATAATTCACCCCTCCACTTT. Encoded protein: CANQMGASSYNSPLHF.

The chain recombines TRBV3-1 (or the pseudogene TRBV3-2) with TRBJ1-1, with D tentatively TRBD1 (5 bases). Trimming left V 5 bases short and J 3 bases short, with 13 bases between. The CDR3 is 14 amino acids. Per germline, CDR1 LGHDT and CDR2 YNNKEL (reference sequence). The chain's CDR3 is CASSYNGGDTEAFF. The CDR3 DNA follows: TGTGCCAGCAGCTATAACGGGGGGGACACTGAAGCTTTCTTT.